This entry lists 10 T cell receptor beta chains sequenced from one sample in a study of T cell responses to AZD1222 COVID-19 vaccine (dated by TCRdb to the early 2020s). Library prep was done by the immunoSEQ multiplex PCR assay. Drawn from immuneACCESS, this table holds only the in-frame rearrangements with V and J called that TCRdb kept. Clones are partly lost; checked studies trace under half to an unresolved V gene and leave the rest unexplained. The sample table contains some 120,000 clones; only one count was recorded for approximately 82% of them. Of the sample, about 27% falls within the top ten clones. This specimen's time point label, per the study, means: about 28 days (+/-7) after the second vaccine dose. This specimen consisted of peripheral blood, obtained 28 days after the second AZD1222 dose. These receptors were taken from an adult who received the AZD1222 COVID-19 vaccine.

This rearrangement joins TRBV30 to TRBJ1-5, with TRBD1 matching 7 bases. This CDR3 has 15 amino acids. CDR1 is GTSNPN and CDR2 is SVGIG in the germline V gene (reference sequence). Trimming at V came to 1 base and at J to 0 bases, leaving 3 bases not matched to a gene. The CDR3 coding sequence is TGTGCCTGGAGTGACGGGACAGCTAGCAATCAGCCCCAGCATTTT. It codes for CAWSDGTASNQPQHF.

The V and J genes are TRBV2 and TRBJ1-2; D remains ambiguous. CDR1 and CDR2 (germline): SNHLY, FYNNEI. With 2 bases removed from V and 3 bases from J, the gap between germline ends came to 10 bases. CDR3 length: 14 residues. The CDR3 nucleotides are TGTGCCAGCAGTGAATGGCCAACGGACTATGGCTACACCTTC. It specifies CASSEWPTDYGYTF.

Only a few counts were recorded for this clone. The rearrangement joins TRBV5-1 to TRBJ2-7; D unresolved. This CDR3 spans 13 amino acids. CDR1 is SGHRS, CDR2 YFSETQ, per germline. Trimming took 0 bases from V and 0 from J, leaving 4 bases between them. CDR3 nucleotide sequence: TGCGCCAGCAGCTTGGAACACTCCTACGAGCAGTACTTC. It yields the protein CASSLEHSYEQYF.

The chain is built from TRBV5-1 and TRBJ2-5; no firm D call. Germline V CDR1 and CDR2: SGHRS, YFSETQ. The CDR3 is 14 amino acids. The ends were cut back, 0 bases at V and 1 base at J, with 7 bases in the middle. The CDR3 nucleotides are TGCGCCAGCAGCTTGGTGGTCGGCCAAGAGACCCAGTACTTC. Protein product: CASSLVVGQETQYF.

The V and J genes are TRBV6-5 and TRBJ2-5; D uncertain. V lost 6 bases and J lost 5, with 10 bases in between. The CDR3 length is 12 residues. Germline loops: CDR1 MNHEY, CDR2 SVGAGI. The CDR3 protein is CASSPARETQYF. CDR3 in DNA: TGTGCCAGCAGCCCCGCGAGGGAGACCCAGTACTTC.

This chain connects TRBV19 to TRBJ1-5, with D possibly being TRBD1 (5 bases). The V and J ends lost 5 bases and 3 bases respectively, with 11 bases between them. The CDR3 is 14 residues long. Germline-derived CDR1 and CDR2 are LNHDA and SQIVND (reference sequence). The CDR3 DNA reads TGTGCCAGTAGTGTCCGGGACTTCAATCAGCCCCAGCATTTT. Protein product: CASSVRDFNQPQHF.

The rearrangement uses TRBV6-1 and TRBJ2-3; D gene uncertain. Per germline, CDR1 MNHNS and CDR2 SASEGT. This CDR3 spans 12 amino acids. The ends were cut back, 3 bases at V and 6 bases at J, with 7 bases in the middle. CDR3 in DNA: TGTGCCAGCAGTGACGCGGCCGATACGCAGTATTTT. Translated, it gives CASSDAADTQYF.

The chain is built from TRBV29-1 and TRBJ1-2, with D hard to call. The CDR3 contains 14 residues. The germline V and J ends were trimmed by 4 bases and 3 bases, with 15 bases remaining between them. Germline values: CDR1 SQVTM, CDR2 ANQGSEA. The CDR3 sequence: CSVGKTDNDYGYTF. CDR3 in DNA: TGCAGCGTTGGGAAGACCGACAATGACTATGGCTACACCTTC.

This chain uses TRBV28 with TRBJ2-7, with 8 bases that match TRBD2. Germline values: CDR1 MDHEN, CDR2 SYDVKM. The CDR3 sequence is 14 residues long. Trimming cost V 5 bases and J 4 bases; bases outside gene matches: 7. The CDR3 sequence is CASSRLAPLYEQYF. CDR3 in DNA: TGTGCCAGCAGTCGACTAGCGCCTCTATACGAGCAGTACTTC.

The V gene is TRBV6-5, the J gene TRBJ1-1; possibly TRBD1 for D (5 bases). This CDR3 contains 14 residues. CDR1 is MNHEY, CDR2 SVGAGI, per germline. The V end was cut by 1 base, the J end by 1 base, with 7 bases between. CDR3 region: CASSYLGTNTEAFF. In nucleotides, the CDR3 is TGTGCCAGCAGTTACTTGGGGACGAACACTGAAGCTTTCTTT.